The following is a T cell receptor beta chain sequence with its context. The length of the CDR3 is 14 residues. The germline V and J ends were trimmed by 4 bases and 2 bases, with 12 bases remaining between them. Looked up from germline, CDR1 is SGHRS and CDR2 is YFSETQ. Authors' data handling: Quantification of nucleated cells was approximated via reference gene primer amplification. The assay was immunoSEQ multiplex PCR, and TCRdb's table has in-frame clones only and misses some. From that table come the V and J calls and clone size; the DNA was used to work out D and trimming. The sample contains about 220,000 clones, 65% to 85% of which appear only once. The sample originates from a study of blood T cell repertoires in COVID-19. Overall study context: Specimens from acute and convalescent COVID-19 originated in the United States, Italy and Spain. From T cells, B-cell-depleted T cells, or PBMCs came the material, which was cDNA or gDNA.

Sample: peripheral blood. This sequence joins TRBV5-1 and TRBJ1-1; D unclear. The receptor comes from a woman aged 55-69 years with acute or convalescent COVID-19. The CDR3 is CASSTQTSNTEAFF. CDR3 coding DNA: TGCGCCAGCAGCACGCAGACATCTAACACTGAAGCTTTCTTT.